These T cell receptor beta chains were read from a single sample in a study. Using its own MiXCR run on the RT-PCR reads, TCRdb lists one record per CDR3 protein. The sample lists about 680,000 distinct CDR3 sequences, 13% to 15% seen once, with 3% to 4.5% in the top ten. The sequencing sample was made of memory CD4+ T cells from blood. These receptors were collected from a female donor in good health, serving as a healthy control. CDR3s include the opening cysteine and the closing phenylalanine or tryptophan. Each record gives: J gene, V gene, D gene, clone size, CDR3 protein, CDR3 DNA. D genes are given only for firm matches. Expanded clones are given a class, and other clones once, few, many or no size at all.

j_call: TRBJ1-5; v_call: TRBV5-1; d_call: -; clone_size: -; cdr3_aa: CASRGGENQPQHF; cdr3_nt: TGCGCCAGCAGGGGCGGGGAAAATCAGCCCCAGCATTTT
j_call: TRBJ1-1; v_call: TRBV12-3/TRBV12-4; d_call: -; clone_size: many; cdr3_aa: CASSFAGGPTEAFF; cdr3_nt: TGTGCCAGCAGTTTTGCCGGGGGGCCCACTGAAGCTTTCTTT
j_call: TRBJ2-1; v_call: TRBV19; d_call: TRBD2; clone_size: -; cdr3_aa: CASSILLAGGQFF; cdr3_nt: TGTGCCAGTAGTATCCTATTAGCGGGAGGGCAGTTCTTC
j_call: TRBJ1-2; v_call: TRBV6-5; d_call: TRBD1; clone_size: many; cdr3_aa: CASSYSRQGYYGYTF; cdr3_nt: TGTGCCAGCAGTTACAGCCGACAGGGCTACTATGGCTACACCTTC
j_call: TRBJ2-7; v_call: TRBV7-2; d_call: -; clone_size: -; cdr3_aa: CASSSLLGEQYF; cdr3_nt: TGTGCCAGCAGCAGTTTGCTCGGGGAGCAGTACTTC
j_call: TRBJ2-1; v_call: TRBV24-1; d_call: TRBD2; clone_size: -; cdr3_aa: CATSETGTRNNEQFF; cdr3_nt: TGTGCCACCAGTGAGACGGGGACTAGAAATAATGAGCAGTTCTTC
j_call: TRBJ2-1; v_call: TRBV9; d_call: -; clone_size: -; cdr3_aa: CASSVNTANNEQFF; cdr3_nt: TGTGCCAGCAGCGTAAACACGGCAAACAATGAGCAGTTCTTC
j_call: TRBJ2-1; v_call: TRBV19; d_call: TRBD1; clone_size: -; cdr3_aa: CASSIAGTGEYNEQFF; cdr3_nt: TGTGCCAGTAGTATAGCCGGGACAGGGGAGTACAATGAGCAGTTCTTC
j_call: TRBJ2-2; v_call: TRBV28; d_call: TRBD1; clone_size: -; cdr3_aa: CASSLLDRGRTGELFF; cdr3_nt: TGTGCCAGCAGTTTACTCGACAGGGGGCGAACCGGGGAGCTGTTTTTT
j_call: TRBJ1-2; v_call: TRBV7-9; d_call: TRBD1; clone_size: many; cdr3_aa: CASSPDTGTGAGYTF; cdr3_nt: TGTGCCAGCAGCCCGGATACCGGGACAGGGGCCGGCTACACCTTC
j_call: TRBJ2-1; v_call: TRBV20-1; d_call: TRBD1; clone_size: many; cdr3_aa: CSTDRENNEQFF; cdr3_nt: TGCAGTACCGACAGGGAGAACAATGAGCAGTTCTTC
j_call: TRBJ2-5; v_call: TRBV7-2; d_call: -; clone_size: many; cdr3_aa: CASSLSQGQETQYF; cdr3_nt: TGTGCCAGCAGCTTGTCACAGGGCCAAGAGACCCAGTACTTC
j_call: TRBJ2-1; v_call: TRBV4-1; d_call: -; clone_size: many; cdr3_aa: CASSQELVGSGSYNEQFF; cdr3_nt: TGCGCCAGCAGCCAAGAGTTGGTGGGCAGTGGCTCCTACAATGAGCAGTTCTTC
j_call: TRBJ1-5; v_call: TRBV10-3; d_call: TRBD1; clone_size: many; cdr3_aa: CAISESGQGNQPQHF; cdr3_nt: TGTGCCATCAGTGAATCGGGACAGGGCAATCAGCCCCAGCATTTT
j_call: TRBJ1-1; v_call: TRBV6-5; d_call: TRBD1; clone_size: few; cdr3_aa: CASSYSRGGALDFF; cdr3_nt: TGTGCCAGCAGTTACTCAAGAGGGGGCGCGCTGGACTTCTTT
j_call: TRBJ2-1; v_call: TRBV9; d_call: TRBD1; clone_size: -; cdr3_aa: CASSRGQGHNERFF; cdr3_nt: TGTGCCAGCAGCAGGGGACAGGGGCACAATGAGCGGTTCTTC
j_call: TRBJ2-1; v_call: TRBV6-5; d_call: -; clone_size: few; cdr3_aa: CASSSSGVGEQFF; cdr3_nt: TGTGCCAGCAGCTCCTCTGGGGTTGGAGAGCAGTTCTTC
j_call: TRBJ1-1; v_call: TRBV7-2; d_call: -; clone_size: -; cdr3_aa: CASSLYGRTKAFF; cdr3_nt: TGTGCCAGCAGCTTATATGGGCGTACTAAAGCTTTCTTT
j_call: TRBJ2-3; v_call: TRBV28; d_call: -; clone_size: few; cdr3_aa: CASSIQTAENTDTQYF; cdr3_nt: TGTGCCAGCAGTATCCAAACAGCGGAAAACACAGATACGCAGTATTTT
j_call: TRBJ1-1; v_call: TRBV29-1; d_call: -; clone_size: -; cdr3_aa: CSVEKGVGSEAFF; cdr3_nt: TGCAGCGTTGAAAAGGGGGTCGGGTCTGAAGCTTTCTTT
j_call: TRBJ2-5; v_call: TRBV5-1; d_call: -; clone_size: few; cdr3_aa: CASSSPSTGETQYF; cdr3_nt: TGCGCCAGCAGCTCCCCATCCACGGGGGAGACCCAGTACTTC
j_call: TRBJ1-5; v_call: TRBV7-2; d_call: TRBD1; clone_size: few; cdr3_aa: CASSPRTGMGNQPQHF; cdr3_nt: TGTGCCAGCAGCCCACGGACAGGGATGGGCAATCAGCCCCAGCATTTT
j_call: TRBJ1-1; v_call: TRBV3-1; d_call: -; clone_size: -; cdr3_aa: CASSSQDRNTEAFF; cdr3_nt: TGTGCCAGCAGCTCTCAGGACAGGAACACTGAAGCTTTCTTT
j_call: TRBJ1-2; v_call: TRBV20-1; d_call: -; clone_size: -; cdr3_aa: CSFYDPNYGYTF; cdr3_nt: TGCAGTTTCTACGACCCTAACTATGGCTACACCTTC
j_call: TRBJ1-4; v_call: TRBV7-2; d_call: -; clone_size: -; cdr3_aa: CASSPIGSNEKLFF; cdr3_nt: TGTGCCAGCAGCCCGATCGGGTCGAATGAAAAACTGTTTTTT
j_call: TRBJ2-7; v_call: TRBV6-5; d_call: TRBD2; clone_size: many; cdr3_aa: CASRYRLAGGSYEQYF; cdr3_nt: TGTGCCAGCAGATATAGACTAGCGGGAGGTTCCTACGAGCAGTACTTC
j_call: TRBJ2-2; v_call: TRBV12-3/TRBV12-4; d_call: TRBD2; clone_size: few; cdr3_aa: CASSLLAGGPAGELFF; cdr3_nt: TGTGCCAGCAGTCTCCTAGCGGGAGGGCCAGCCGGGGAGCTGTTTTTT
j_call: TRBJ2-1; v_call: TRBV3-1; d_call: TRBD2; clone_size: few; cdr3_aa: CASSRRTRMGQFF; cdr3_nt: TGTGCCAGCAGCCGACGGACTAGGATGGGGCAGTTCTTC
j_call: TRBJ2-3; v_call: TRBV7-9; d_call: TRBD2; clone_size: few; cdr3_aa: CASSSPLGAGDTDTQYF; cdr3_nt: TGTGCCAGCAGCTCCCCACTTGGGGCGGGGGACACAGATACGCAGTATTTT
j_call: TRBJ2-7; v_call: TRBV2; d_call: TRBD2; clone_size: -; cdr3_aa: CASSEVVTSGSYEQYF; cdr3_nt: TGTGCCAGCAGTGAAGTGGTAACTAGCGGCTCCTACGAGCAGTACTTC
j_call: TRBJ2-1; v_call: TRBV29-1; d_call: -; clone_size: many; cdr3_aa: CSVGAPSSYNEQFF; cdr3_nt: TGCAGCGTGGGCGCCCCGAGCTCCTACAATGAGCAGTTCTTC
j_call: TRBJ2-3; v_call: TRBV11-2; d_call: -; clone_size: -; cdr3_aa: CASSNWGTDTQYF; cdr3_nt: TGTGCCAGCAGCAATTGGGGAACAGATACGCAGTATTTT
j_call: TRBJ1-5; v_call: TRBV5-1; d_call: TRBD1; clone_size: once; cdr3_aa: CASSPTSGQSNQPQHF; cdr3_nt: TGCGCCAGCAGCCCTACTTCGGGACAGAGCAATCAGCCCCAGCATTTT
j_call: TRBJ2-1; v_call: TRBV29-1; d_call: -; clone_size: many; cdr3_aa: CSVELPWAGRDEQFF; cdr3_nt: TGCAGCGTTGAACTCCCTTGGGCGGGAAGGGATGAGCAGTTCTTC
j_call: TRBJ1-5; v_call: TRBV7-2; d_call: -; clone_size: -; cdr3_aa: CASSLSRGIYSNQPQHF; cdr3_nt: TGTGCCAGCAGCTTGAGCCGGGGGATTTATAGCAATCAGCCCCAGCATTTT
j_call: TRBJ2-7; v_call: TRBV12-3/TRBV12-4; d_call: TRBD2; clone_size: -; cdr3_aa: CASSEGLAELGGEQYF; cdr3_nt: TGTGCCAGCAGCGAGGGACTAGCGGAATTGGGTGGGGAGCAGTACTTC